This is a list of T cell receptor beta chains from one sample in a study of CD8 T cells in Susac syndrome. TCRdb called the immunoSEQ multiplex PCR reads again in MiXCR, with one record for every CDR3 protein. The data show hundreds of thousands of distinct CDR3 sequences, with about 94% seen just once and 0.15% to 0.2% held by the top ten. The sequencing sample was made of CD4+ T cells from PBMCs. These receptors all come from a human donor with Susac syndrome. Both conserved end residues are part of each CDR3. D genes are given only for firm matches. Some rows have no size entry. The others give once, few or many, or a class for an expanded clone.

CASKDRVVVETQYF	TGTGCCAGCAAGGACAGGGTCGTCGTAGAGACCCAGTACTTC	TRBV28	TRBJ2-5	.	TRBD1
CASSVDPSLLPETQYF	TGTGCCAGCAGCGTAGATCCTAGCCTGCTGCCAGAGACCCAGTACTTC	TRBV9	TRBJ2-5	.	.
CASSDHGLWLQAFF	TGTGCCAGCAGTGATCACGGGTTGTGGCTGCAAGCTTTCTTT	TRBV25-1	TRBJ1-1	.	.
CASSLAPETQYF	TGTGCCAGCAGTTTGGCCCCAGAGACCCAGTACTTC	TRBV7-2	TRBJ2-5	.	.
CSAREVNEQFF	TGCAGTGCTAGAGAAGTCAATGAGCAGTTCTTC	TRBV20-1	TRBJ2-1	.	.
CSADPPGLDEQFF	TGCAGTGCTGACCCCCCAGGGTTGGATGAGCAGTTCTTC	TRBV20-1	TRBJ2-1	.	.
CASSQAWDQETQYF	TGCGCCAGCAGCCAAGCTTGGGACCAAGAGACCCAGTACTTC	TRBV4-3	TRBJ2-5	.	.
CASSLNAGINYGYTF	TGCGCCAGCAGCTTAAACGCAGGGATTAACTATGGCTACACCTTC	TRBV5-1	TRBJ1-2	.	.
CSVARLAEGEQFF	TGCAGCGTTGCTCGGCTAGCCGAAGGTGAGCAGTTCTTC	TRBV29-1	TRBJ2-1	.	.
CSARVPVGGQGLTDTQYF	TGCAGTGCACGGGTTCCGGTTGGTGGGCAAGGTTTAACAGATACGCAGTATTTT	TRBV20-1	TRBJ2-3	.	.
CASSTPGHMNTEAFF	TGTGCCAGTAGTACTCCGGGACACATGAACACTGAAGCTTTCTTT	TRBV19	TRBJ1-1	once	.
CSASNSPSGNEQFF	TGCAGTGCTAGTAACTCCCCATCGGGGAATGAGCAGTTCTTC	TRBV20-1	TRBJ2-1	.	.
CSALPTGLDTYEQYF	TGCAGCGCCCTCCCGACGGGACTAGATACCTACGAGCAGTACTTC	TRBV29-1	TRBJ2-7	once	TRBD2
CAISDRGHTQDTQYF	TGTGCCATCAGTGATAGGGGACACACTCAGGATACGCAGTATTTT	TRBV10-3	TRBJ2-3	.	.
CASRWGGQGGTEAFF	TGTGCCAGCCGGTGGGGGGGGCAAGGAGGCACTGAAGCTTTCTTT	TRBV6-2/TRBV6-3	TRBJ1-1	.	.
CASSPWTGATDTQYF	TGTGCCAGCAGCCCCTGGACAGGGGCAACAGATACGCAGTATTTT	TRBV7-2	TRBJ2-3	.	TRBD1
CASSLQGAFEAFF	TGTGCCAGCAGCTTGCAGGGGGCGTTTGAAGCTTTCTTT	TRBV5-6	TRBJ1-1	.	TRBD1
CASTWTGAVGNTIYF	TGTGCCAGCACCTGGACAGGGGCAGTTGGAAACACCATATATTTT	TRBV12-3/TRBV12-4	TRBJ1-3	.	TRBD1
CASSLVVERETQYF	TGTGCCAGCAGTTTAGTTGTGGAGAGAGAGACCCAGTACTTC	TRBV12-3/TRBV12-4	TRBJ2-5	.	.
CASSDPGREQFF	TGTGCCAGCAGTGACCCGGGAAGAGAGCAGTTCTTC	TRBV2	TRBJ2-1	.	.
CASSPTGSGANVLTF	TGTGCCAGCAGCCCGACGGGGTCTGGGGCCAACGTCCTGACTTTC	TRBV4-2	TRBJ2-6	few	.
CASSLKANTEAFF	TGTGCCAGCAGTTTGAAGGCTAACACTGAAGCTTTCTTT	TRBV28	TRBJ1-1	.	.
CASSLYHQARGGPGNTIYF	TGTGCCAGCAGTTTATACCATCAAGCCCGCGGGGGCCCTGGAAACACCATATATTTT	TRBV27	TRBJ1-3	.	.
CASSPGRYGYTF	TGTGCCAGCAGCCCCGGACGTTATGGCTACACCTTC	TRBV12-3/TRBV12-4	TRBJ1-2	.	.
CASSIRGRDIQTQYF	TGTGCCAGTAGTATAAGGGGGAGGGACATCCAGACCCAGTACTTC	TRBV19	TRBJ2-5	.	.
CASSLGQDEQFF	TGTGCCAGCAGCTTGGGACAGGATGAGCAGTTCTTC	TRBV5-4	TRBJ2-1	.	.
CASSYLRANVLTF	TGTGCCAGCAGTTACCTCCGAGCCAACGTCCTGACTTTC	TRBV6-2/TRBV6-3	TRBJ2-6	few	.
CASSLGTGHQPQHF	TGTGCCAGCAGTTTGGGGACAGGGCACCAGCCCCAGCATTTT	TRBV27	TRBJ1-5	.	TRBD1
CASSVAGVGNSPLHF	TGTGCCAGCAGCGTAGCAGGTGTTGGTAATTCACCCCTCCACTTT	TRBV9	TRBJ1-6	.	.
CATSGPRQTDGYTF	TGTGCCACCTCGGGGCCGCGACAGACGGATGGCTACACCTTC	TRBV24-1	TRBJ1-2	.	.
CASSERLNTEAFF	TGTGCCAGCAGTGAAAGGCTGAACACTGAAGCTTTCTTT	TRBV2	TRBJ1-1	once	.
CSASPLSATNEKLFF	TGCAGTGCGTCACCATTGTCTGCAACTAATGAAAAACTGTTTTTT	TRBV20-1	TRBJ1-4	.	.
CAWSVSVYGNTIYF	TGTGCCTGGAGTGTATCTGTATATGGAAACACCATATATTTT	TRBV30	TRBJ1-3	.	.
CASSTFTRNQPQHF	TGTGCCAGCAGTACGTTTACCCGCAATCAGCCCCAGCATTTT	TRBV6-2/TRBV6-3	TRBJ1-5	.	.
CASSPGTSHYYNEQFF	TGTGCCAGCAGCCCGGGGACTAGCCACTACTACAATGAGCAGTTCTTC	TRBV5-4	TRBJ2-1	.	TRBD2
CAWSGDRGVRDEQYF	TGTGCCTGGAGTGGGGACAGGGGAGTTCGGGACGAGCAGTACTTC	TRBV30	TRBJ2-7	.	TRBD1
CASRPGGSNPPGELFF	TGTGCCAGCAGGCCGGGCGGGTCCAACCCCCCCGGGGAGCTGTTTTTT	TRBV7-8	TRBJ2-2	.	.
CASSYRTGQPQHF	TGTGCCAGCAGTTACCGGACCGGGCAGCCCCAGCATTTT	TRBV6-5	TRBJ1-5	.	.